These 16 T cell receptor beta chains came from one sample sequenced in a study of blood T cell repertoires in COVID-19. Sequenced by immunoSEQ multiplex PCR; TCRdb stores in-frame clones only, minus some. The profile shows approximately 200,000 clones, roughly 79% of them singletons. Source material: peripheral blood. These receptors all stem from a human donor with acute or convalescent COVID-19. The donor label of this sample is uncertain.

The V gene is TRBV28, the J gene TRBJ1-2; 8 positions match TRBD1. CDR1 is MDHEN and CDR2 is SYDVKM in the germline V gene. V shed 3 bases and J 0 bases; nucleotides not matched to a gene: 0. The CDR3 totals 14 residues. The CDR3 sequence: CASSLTGANYGYTF. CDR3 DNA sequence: TGTGCCAGCAGTTTGACAGGGGCTAACTATGGCTACACCTTC.

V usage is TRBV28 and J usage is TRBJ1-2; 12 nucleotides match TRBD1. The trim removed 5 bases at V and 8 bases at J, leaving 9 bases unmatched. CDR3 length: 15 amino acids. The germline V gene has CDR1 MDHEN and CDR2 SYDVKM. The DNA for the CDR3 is TGTGCCAGCAGTGCGCCCGGGACAGGGGGCTGGGGCTACACCTTC. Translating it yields CASSAPGTGGWGYTF.

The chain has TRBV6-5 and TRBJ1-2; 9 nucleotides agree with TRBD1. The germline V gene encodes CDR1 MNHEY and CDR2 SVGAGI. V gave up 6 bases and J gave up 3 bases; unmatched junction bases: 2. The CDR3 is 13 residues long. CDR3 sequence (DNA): TGTGCCAGCAGGGGGACAGGGTACTATGGCTACACCTTC. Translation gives CASRGTGYYGYTF.

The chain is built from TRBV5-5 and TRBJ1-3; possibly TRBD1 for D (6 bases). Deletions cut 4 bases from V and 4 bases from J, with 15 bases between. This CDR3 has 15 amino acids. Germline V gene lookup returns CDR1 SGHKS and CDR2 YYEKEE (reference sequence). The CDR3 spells CASSPVGGRGNTIYF. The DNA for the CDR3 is TGTGCCAGCAGCCCGGTCGGGGGGCGCGGAAACACCATATATTTT.

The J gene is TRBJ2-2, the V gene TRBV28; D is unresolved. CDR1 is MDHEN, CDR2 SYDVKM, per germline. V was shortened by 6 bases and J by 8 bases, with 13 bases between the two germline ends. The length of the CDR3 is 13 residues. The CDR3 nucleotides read TGTGCCAGCAGACCGACCCAGAGGGGGGAGCTGTTTTTT. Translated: CASRPTQRGELFF.

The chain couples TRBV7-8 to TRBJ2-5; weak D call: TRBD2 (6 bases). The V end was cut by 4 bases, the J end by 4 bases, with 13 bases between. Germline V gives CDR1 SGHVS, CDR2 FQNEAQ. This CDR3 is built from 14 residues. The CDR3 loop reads CASSSQGGTETQYF. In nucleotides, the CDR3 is TGTGCCAGCAGCTCGCAAGGAGGGACAGAGACCCAGTACTTC.

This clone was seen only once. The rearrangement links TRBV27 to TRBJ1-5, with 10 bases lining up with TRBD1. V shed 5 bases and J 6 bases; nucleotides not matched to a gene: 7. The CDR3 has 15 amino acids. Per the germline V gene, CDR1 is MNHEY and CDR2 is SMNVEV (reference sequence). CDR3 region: CASSRDRGEGQPQHF. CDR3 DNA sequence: TGTGCCAGCAGTCGGGACAGGGGAGAAGGTCAGCCCCAGCATTTT.

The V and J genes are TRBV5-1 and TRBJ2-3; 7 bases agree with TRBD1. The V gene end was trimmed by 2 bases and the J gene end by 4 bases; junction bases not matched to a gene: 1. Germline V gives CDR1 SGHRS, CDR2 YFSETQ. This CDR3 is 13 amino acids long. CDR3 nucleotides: TGCGCCAGCAGCTTTACAGGGGCAGATACGCAGTATTTT. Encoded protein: CASSFTGADTQYF.

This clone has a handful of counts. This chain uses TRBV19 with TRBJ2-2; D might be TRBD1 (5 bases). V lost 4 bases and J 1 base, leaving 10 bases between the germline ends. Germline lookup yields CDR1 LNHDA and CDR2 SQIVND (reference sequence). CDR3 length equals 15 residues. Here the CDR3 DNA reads TGTGCCAGTAGTAGGACCACAGGGAACACCGGGGAGCTGTTTTTT. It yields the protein CASSRTTGNTGELFF.

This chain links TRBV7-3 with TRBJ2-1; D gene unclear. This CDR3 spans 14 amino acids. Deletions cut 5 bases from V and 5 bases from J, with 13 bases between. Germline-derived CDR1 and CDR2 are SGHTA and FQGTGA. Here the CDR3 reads CASSQVGSHNEQFF. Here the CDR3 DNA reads TGTGCCAGCAGCCAAGTGGGTAGCCACAATGAGCAGTTCTTC.

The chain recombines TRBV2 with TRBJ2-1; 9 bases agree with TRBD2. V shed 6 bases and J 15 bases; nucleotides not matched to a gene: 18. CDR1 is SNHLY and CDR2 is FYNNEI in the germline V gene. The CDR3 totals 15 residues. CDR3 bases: TGTGCCAGCAGGATAGGTGGGGCGGGAGGGCCGGCTAGGTTCTTC. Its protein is CASRIGGAGGPARFF.

Here the CDR3 DNA reads TGTGCCATCAGTGAAGGGGGGGACACTAACTATGGCTACACCTTC. As protein: CAISEGGDTNYGYTF. This chain connects TRBV10-3 to TRBJ1-2; D is perhaps TRBD1 (6 bases). Germline CDR1 reads ENHRY; CDR2 reads SYGVKD. Trimming cost V 3 bases and J 0 bases, with 11 bases left between them. The CDR3 contains 15 residues.

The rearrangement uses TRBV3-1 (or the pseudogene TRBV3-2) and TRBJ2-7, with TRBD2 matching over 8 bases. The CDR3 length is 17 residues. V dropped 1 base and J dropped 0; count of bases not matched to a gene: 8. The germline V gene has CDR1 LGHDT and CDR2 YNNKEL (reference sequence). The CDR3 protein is CASSQVLAGMTSYEQYF. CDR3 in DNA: TGTGCCAGCAGCCAAGTCCTAGCGGGCATGACCTCCTACGAGCAGTACTTC.

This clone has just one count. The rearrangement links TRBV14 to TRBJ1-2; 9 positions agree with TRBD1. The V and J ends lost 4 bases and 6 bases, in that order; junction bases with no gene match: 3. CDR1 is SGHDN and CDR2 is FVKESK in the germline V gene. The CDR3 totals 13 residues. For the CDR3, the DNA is TGTGCCAGCAGCCGGACAGGGGACAATGGCTACACCTTC. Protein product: CASSRTGDNGYTF.

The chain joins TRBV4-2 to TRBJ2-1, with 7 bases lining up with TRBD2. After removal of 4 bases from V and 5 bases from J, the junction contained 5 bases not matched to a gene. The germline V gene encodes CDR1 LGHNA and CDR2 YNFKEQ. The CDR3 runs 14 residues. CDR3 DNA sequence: TGTGCCAGCAGCCTGTTGGGGGGGGACAATGAGCAGTTCTTC. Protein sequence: CASSLLGGDNEQFF.

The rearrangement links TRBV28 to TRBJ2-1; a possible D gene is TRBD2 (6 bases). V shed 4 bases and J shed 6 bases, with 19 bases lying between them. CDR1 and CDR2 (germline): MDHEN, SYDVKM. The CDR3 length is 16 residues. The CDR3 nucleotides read TGTGCCAGCAGTTGGCGTGGGGGGTCCCGGGTCAATGAGCAGTTCTTC. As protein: CASSWRGGSRVNEQFF. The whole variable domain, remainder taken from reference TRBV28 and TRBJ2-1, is DVKVTQSSRYLVKRTGEKVFLECVQDMDHENMFWYRQDPGLGLRLIYFSYDVKMKEKGDIPEGYSVSREKKERFSLILESASTNQTSMYLCASSWRGGSRVNEQFFGPGTRLTVL.